This is a list of T cell receptor beta chains from one sample in a study of shared clonotypes between healthy human individuals. TCRdb keeps only in-frame clones here, not all; method: immunoSEQ multiplex PCR. The sample comprises about 990,000 clones, around 78% of which are singletons, and 0.61% rests with the top ten. The sample was memory CD4+ T cells from PBMCs. Receptors were obtained from a man between 18 and 35 years old in good health. Some clones in this sample may be carry-over from other donors' samples. Each CDR3 is given with its conserved first and last residue. The D gene is left open where the match is weak. The size field is filled for only some rows; it gives once, few, many or a size class.

>-|-|TRBV11-3|TRBJ2-7
TGTGCCAGCAGCTTGGAACAGGACAACGAGCAGTACTTC
CASSLEQDNEQYF
>-|-|TRBV28|TRBJ2-1
TGTGCCAGCAGTTTGGGGTCAGGGGTTGGGGAGCAGTTCTTC
CASSLGSGVGEQFF
>-|-|TRBV9|TRBJ2-1
TGTGCCAGCAGCCCCGGTGGAGGTAATGAGCAGTTCTTC
CASSPGGGNEQFF
>-|few|TRBV19|TRBJ1-1
TGTGCCAGTAGCGACACCAGAAACACTGAAGCTTTCTTT
CASSDTRNTEAFF
>TRBD1|-|TRBV11-3|TRBJ1-5
TGTGCCAGCAGCTTAGAAAGGGGGCTTCATCAGCCCCAGCATTTT
CASSLERGLHQPQHF
>-|-|TRBV9|TRBJ1-5
TGTGCCAGCAGCGTCAATCAGCCCCAGCATTTT
CASSVNQPQHF
>-|few|TRBV19|TRBJ1-5
TGTGCCAGTAGTATGTGGTCCAGCAATCAGCCCCAGCATTTT
CASSMWSSNQPQHF
>-|-|TRBV5-4|TRBJ1-1
TGTGCCAGCAGCTTGGTCATGAACACTGAAGCTTTCTTT
CASSLVMNTEAFF
>-|many|TRBV10-3|TRBJ2-5
TGTGCCATCAGGGCCGGGGCCGGAGAGACCCAGTACTTC
CAIRAGAGETQYF
>TRBD2|few|TRBV19|TRBJ2-5
TGTGCCAGTAGTAGGACTAGCGGGCATGAGGAGACCCAGTACTTC
CASSRTSGHEETQYF
>TRBD1|-|TRBV7-9|TRBJ1-2
TGTGCCAGCAGCTTATCAGGGGGTGCATCGCATGGCTACACCTTC
CASSLSGGASHGYTF
>-|-|TRBV4-1|TRBJ2-5
TGCGCCAGCAGCCAAGATGGCCCTAGTCAGACCCAGTACTTC
CASSQDGPSQTQYF
>-|-|TRBV5-1|TRBJ2-3
TGCGCCAGCAGCTTGGTTTCCACGAGGGCCACAGATACGCAGTATTTT
CASSLVSTRATDTQYF
>-|-|TRBV29-1|TRBJ2-1
TGCAGCGGGACTACTCACGTTGATGAGCAGTTCTTC
CSGTTHVDEQFF
>TRBD1|-|TRBV28|TRBJ1-5
TGTGCCAGCAGTTTAGTTTGGGGACAGGGAGATCAGCCCCAGCATTTT
CASSLVWGQGDQPQHF
>-|-|TRBV6-4|TRBJ2-4
TGTGCCAGCAGTGAGCAGGGCTTAGCCAAAAACATTCAGTACTTC
CASSEQGLAKNIQYF
>-|-|TRBV5-1|TRBJ2-2
TGCGCCAGCAGCTTGGCGGCGGGGCAGGCCGGGGAGCTGTTTTTT
CASSLAAGQAGELFF
>-|-|TRBV19|TRBJ1-3
TGTGCCAGTAGTATACAGAGGACAGCCTTATCCGGAAACACCATATATTTT
CASSIQRTALSGNTIYF
>TRBD1|-|TRBV27|TRBJ2-1
TGTGCCAGCCGGACAGGGAACTCCTACAATGAGCAGTTCTTC
CASRTGNSYNEQFF
>TRBD2|-|TRBV11-2|TRBJ2-7
TGTGCCAGCAGCGCTATAGCGGGAGGGCCACGGGGGGAGCAGTACTTC
CASSAIAGGPRGEQYF
>TRBD2|few|TRBV4-2|TRBJ2-7
TGTGCCAGCAGCCAAGATCTAGGGGAGGGGTCCTACGAGCAGTACTTC
CASSQDLGEGSYEQYF
>TRBD2|-|TRBV5-1|TRBJ2-1
TGCGCCAGCACCCGGGGAGGGATTTACAATGAGCAGTTCTTC
CASTRGGIYNEQFF
>-|many|TRBV11-2|TRBJ2-3
TGTGCCAGCAGCTGGGGGCCGGGTGCGGATACGCAGTATTTT
CASSWGPGADTQYF
>TRBD1|once|TRBV5-1|TRBJ1-4
TGCGCCAGCAGCATCGGGACAGGGCGGGGTGAAAAACTGTTTTTT
CASSIGTGRGEKLFF
>TRBD1|-|TRBV7-9|TRBJ1-2
TGTGCCAGCAGAGGGACAGGGTACCCCTATGGCTACACCTTC
CASRGTGYPYGYTF
>-|-|TRBV9|TRBJ1-4
TGTGCCAGCAGCGTAGTGGGGGGAGCTAATGAAAAACTGTTTTTT
CASSVVGGANEKLFF
>-|-|TRBV28|TRBJ1-2
TGTGCCAGCTACGGGAACTATGGCTACACCTTC
CASYGNYGYTF
>-|-|TRBV6-1|TRBJ1-2
TGTGCCAGCAGGCAACGTCCCCAGGGCTTCTATGGCTACACCTTC
CASRQRPQGFYGYTF
>-|-|TRBV9|TRBJ2-3
TGTGCCAGCAGCGTACGAGGCGGAAACACAGATACGCAGTATTTT
CASSVRGGNTDTQYF
>-|-|TRBV6-1|TRBJ1-4
TGTGCCAGCAGATACGAACCGGGGTTACTGTTTTTT
CASRYEPGLLFF
>-|-|TRBV7-9|TRBJ1-4
TGTGCCAACAGCTTAGACCTAGGGGGAGGTGTTGAAAAACTGTTTTTT
CANSLDLGGGVEKLFF
>-|-|TRBV7-9|TRBJ1-2
TGTGCCAGCAGCTTATTTGGGGGCAGGGCCCCCTATGGCTACACCTTC
CASSLFGGRAPYGYTF
>TRBD1|-|TRBV28|TRBJ1-2
TGTGCCAGCAGGACCTCCGGGACAGCTAACTATGGCTACACCTTC
CASRTSGTANYGYTF
>-|-|TRBV6-4|TRBJ2-7
TGTGCCAGAAAACCGGTGGAGCAGTACTTC
CARKPVEQYF
>TRBD1|-|TRBV6-1|TRBJ1-5
TGTGCCGCGCTGGACAGGGCCAGCAATCAGCCCCAGCATTTT
CAALDRASNQPQHF
>TRBD1|-|TRBV5-6|TRBJ2-7
TGTGCCAGCAGCTTGGACCCGACAGGGGATACCTACGAGCAGTACTTC
CASSLDPTGDTYEQYF
>-|-|TRBV27|TRBJ2-7
TGTGCCAGCAGTTTAAAGGGGCTCGCCTACGAGCAGTACTTC
CASSLKGLAYEQYF
>-|few|TRBV15|TRBJ2-3
TGTGCCACCAGCAGGAAGGGACTTATCACAGATACGCAGTATTTT
CATSRKGLITDTQYF
>-|-|TRBV6-1|TRBJ2-7
TGTGCCAGCAGTGAAGGCCCTGGCGGGCTTTCCTCCTACGAGCAGTACTTC
CASSEGPGGLSSYEQYF
>-|-|TRBV5-1|TRBJ2-3
TGCGCCAGCAGCTTGCTGGGAGGACCCCCGGAAGATACGCAGTATTTT
CASSLLGGPPEDTQYF
>-|-|TRBV28|TRBJ1-1
TGTGCCAGCAGAACAGAGAACACTGAAGCTTTCTTT
CASRTENTEAFF
>TRBD2|-|TRBV6-5|TRBJ2-1
TGTGCCAGCCGCCGGGGCGGGGGAACCCAGTTCTTC
CASRRGGGTQFF
>TRBD1|-|TRBV2|TRBJ2-3
TGTGCCAGCAGCCGAGGACAGGGGTGGCAAGATACGCAGTATTTT
CASSRGQGWQDTQYF
>-|-|TRBV15|TRBJ2-7
TGTGCCACCAGCGACCCAAAAACGCGTCCAGGTAGCATAGACGAGCAGTACTTC
CATSDPKTRPGSIDEQYF
>-|-|TRBV19|TRBJ2-7
TGTGCCAGTTCACTTACGGCTTCCTACGAGCAGTACTTC
CASSLTASYEQYF
>-|-|TRBV6-1|TRBJ2-1
TGTGCCAGCAGTGAAGTCGGCTATGAGCAGTTCTTC
CASSEVGYEQFF
>TRBD1|few|TRBV7-6|TRBJ1-1
TGTGCCAGCAGCACCACGGACAGGGTGGGAACTGAAGCTTTCTTT
CASSTTDRVGTEAFF
>TRBD1|-|TRBV15|TRBJ1-5
TGTGCCACCAGCCTACTGACAGGGGGTCAGAATCAGCCCCAGCATTTT
CATSLLTGGQNQPQHF
>-|-|TRBV4-1|TRBJ2-6
TGCGCCAGCAGCCAAGGGCCGCAGAACTCTGGGGCCAACGTCCTGACTTTC
CASSQGPQNSGANVLTF
>TRBD2|-|TRBV2|TRBJ2-7
TGTGCCAGCAGTTTCAGACTAGCGGGAGGGTACGAGCAGTACTTC
CASSFRLAGGYEQYF
>-|few|TRBV5-1|TRBJ2-2
TGCGCCAGCAGCTTGATGTTGAACACCGGGGAGCTGTTTTTT
CASSLMLNTGELFF
>-|once|TRBV11-3|TRBJ2-3
TGTGCCAGCAGCTTACTGCGTGGCGGTGCTAGCACAGATACGCAGTATTTT
CASSLLRGGASTDTQYF
>-|-|TRBV28|TRBJ2-1
TGTGCCAGCAGCCGAGGGGGAGGAAGCAATGAGCAGTTCTTC
CASSRGGGSNEQFF
>-|few|TRBV5-5|TRBJ2-6
TGTGCCAGCAGCTTGGCCAGCTCTGGGGCCAACGTCCTGACTTTC
CASSLASSGANVLTF
>TRBD1|-|TRBV28|TRBJ1-2
TGTGCCAGCAGCCGAGACGAGGGACAGGGGAACTATGGCTACACCTTC
CASSRDEGQGNYGYTF
>-|-|TRBV6-5|TRBJ2-7
TGTGCCAGCAGTTACGGGGACGGAACCTACGAGCAGTACTTC
CASSYGDGTYEQYF
>-|few|TRBV30|TRBJ1-1
TGTGCCTGGAGCGACAGACCGAACACTGAAGCTTTCTTT
CAWSDRPNTEAFF